The 32 T cell receptor beta chains reported below all come from one sample, sequenced in a study of identical twins. TCRdb fed the 5' RACE reads into MiXCR, producing one record per CDR3 protein. The sample includes some 730,000 distinct CDR3 sequences, 15% to 20% seen only once; the top ten take around 13%. The data also belong to a second study, concerning T cells expressing NK-cell markers.

Sequenced material: PBMCs. All receptors come from a woman aged 18-35 years in good health.

This clonotype has a handful of counts. The DNA for the CDR3 is TGCGCCAGCAGCCAAGTCCTCGACTACAATGAGCAGTTCTTC. It encodes CASSQVLDYNEQFF. The V gene is TRBV4-3, the J gene TRBJ2-1; D is uncertain. Germline CDR1 and CDR2: LGHNA and YSLEER. V shed 1 base and J shed 3 bases, with 7 bases lying between them. The CDR3 has 14 residues.

The chain couples TRBV7-9 to TRBJ2-1; D is uncertain. V lost 6 bases and J lost 0, with 12 bases in between. CDR1 SEHNR and CDR2 FQNEAQ come from the germline V gene (reference sequence). The CDR3 totals 15 residues. The CDR3 is CASSKGGSSYNEQFF. CDR3 DNA sequence: TGTGCCAGCAGTAAAGGCGGCAGCTCCTACAATGAGCAGTTCTTC.

This clonotype was seen repeatedly, ten times or more. The V gene is TRBV29-1, the J gene TRBJ1-4; 7 bases line up with TRBD1. CDR1 SQVTM and CDR2 ANQGSEA come from the germline V gene. Losses at the gene ends were 6 bases for V and 6 bases for J; bases not matched to a gene: 10. The CDR3 is 14 amino acids. CDR3 coding DNA: TGCAGCGTCGGGGACAGTGAGGAGGATGAAAAACTGTTTTTT. Amino acids: CSVGDSEEDEKLFF.

This clonotype has a handful of counts. The V call is TRBV9, the J call TRBJ2-1; 13 nucleotides line up with TRBD2. Germline loops: CDR1 SGDLS, CDR2 YYNGEE. The CDR3 covers 17 residues. Trimming at V came to 0 bases and at J to 2 bases, leaving 2 bases not matched to a gene. The CDR3 region is CASSVGGTSGAYNEQFF. As DNA, the CDR3 is TGTGCCAGCAGCGTAGGAGGGACTAGCGGGGCCTACAATGAGCAGTTCTTC.

The sample holds a few counts of this clonotype. This chain connects TRBV20-1 to TRBJ2-1; no firm D call. The germline V and J ends were trimmed by 1 base and 4 bases, with 8 bases remaining between them. The CDR3 is made up of 13 amino acids. Germline V CDR1 and CDR2: DFQATT, SNEGSKA (reference sequence). The chain's CDR3 is CSARGQSYNEQFF. Written as DNA, the CDR3 is TGCAGTGCTAGAGGACAATCATACAATGAGCAGTTCTTC.

The rearrangement uses TRBV7-2 and TRBJ2-1; 8 nucleotides match TRBD2. Trimming cost V 3 bases and J 8 bases; bases outside gene matches: 9. Germline lookup yields CDR1 SGHTA and CDR2 FQGNSA. The CDR3 covers 15 residues. The CDR3, as DNA: TGTGCCAGCAGCTTTTCGGGGACTAGGTCCCATGAGCAGTTCTTC. Translation gives CASSFSGTRSHEQFF.

The chain carries TRBV5-1 and TRBJ2-5, with 12 bases lining up with TRBD2. V was clipped by 4 bases and J by 3 bases; unmatched bases: 13. The germline V gene has CDR1 SGHRS and CDR2 YFSETQ. CDR3 length: 18 residues. DNA of the CDR3: TGCGCCAGCAGCATAGGACTAGCGGGACGCTCGGTAGAAGAGACCCAGTACTTC. Its translation is CASSIGLAGRSVEETQYF.

This clonotype showed up just a few times. This chain connects TRBV7-9 to TRBJ1-3; 8 nucleotides line up with TRBD1. Germline V CDR1 and CDR2: SEHNR, FQNEAQ (reference sequence). Trimming took 3 bases from V and 7 from J; bases not matched to a gene: 8. This CDR3 contains 15 residues. The CDR3 here is CASSFRQGRGNTIYF. CDR3 in DNA: TGTGCCAGCAGCTTCCGACAGGGGCGAGGCAACACCATATATTTT.

This clonotype was observed a few times. This chain links TRBV11-3 with TRBJ2-5; D may match TRBD1 or TRBD2 (5 bases each). CDR1 SGHNT and CDR2 YENEEA come from the germline V gene. V lost 5 bases to trimming and J lost 1 base, with 11 bases between them. The CDR3 is made up of 14 amino acids. The CDR3 DNA is TGTGCCAGCAGCCCACTAGGGACCCAAGAGACCCAGTACTTC. Protein: CASSPLGTQETQYF. The variable domain in full, with the rest retrieved from reference TRBV11-3 and TRBJ2-5, is EAGVVQSPRYKIIEKKQPVAFWCNPISGHNTLYWYLQNLGQGPELLIRYENEEAVDDSQLPKDRFSAERLKGVDSTLKIQPAELGDSAVYLCASSPLGTQETQYFGPGTRLLVL.

The table lists this clonotype with many counts. This chain uses TRBV12-3 or TRBV12-4 with TRBJ2-4; D gene uncertain. The V and J ends lost 7 bases and 1 base respectively, with 14 bases between them. The CDR3 has 15 amino acids. The CDR3, as DNA: TGTGCCAGCACTCAAACGGAGTGGGCCAAAAACATTCAGTACTTC. It codes for CASTQTEWAKNIQYF.

This clonotype was found a few times. This chain joins TRBV5-1 and TRBJ2-3, with 15 bases identical to TRBD2. V lost 1 base to trimming and J lost 0 bases; unmatched junction nucleotides: 6. Germline assignment: CDR1 SGHRS and CDR2 YFSETQ. The length of the CDR3 is 19 residues. CDR3 sequence reads: CASSLTRTSGGGSTDTQYF. The CDR3 bases are TGCGCCAGCAGCTTGACTCGGACTAGCGGGGGGGGAAGCACAGATACGCAGTATTTT.

The genes are TRBV11-3 and TRBJ2-3, with D perhaps assigned TRBD1 or TRBD2 (5 bases each). The CDR3 loop spans 14 amino acids. The V end lost 3 bases, the J end lost 2 bases, and 9 bases lay between the germline ends. Germline lookup yields CDR1 SGHNT and CDR2 YENEEA. The CDR3 DNA sequence: TGTGCCAGCAGCTTCCGGGACCCCACAGATACGCAGTATTTT. Protein product: CASSFRDPTDTQYF.

The CDR3 here is CASSPSGTASYEQYF. Written as DNA, the CDR3 is TGTGCCAGCAGTCCATCCGGGACAGCTTCCTACGAGCAGTACTTC. The genes are TRBV12-3 or TRBV12-4 and TRBJ2-7, with 7 bases fitting TRBD1. The CDR3 is 15 amino acids. J was trimmed by 1 base and V by 5 bases; bases with no gene match: 8.

This clonotype was counted only a few times. Relative to the germline gene, one junction end is altered; a read error may explain this. The V and J genes are TRBV7-7 and TRBJ2-3; 10 bases fit TRBD2. The CDR3 is 16 amino acids. Per germline, CDR1 SSHAT and CDR2 FNYEAQ (reference sequence). The CDR3 is CASSLGGLASTDTQYF. In nucleotides, the CDR3 is TGTGCTAGCAGCTTAGGGGGACTAGCGAGCACAGATACGCAGTATTTT.

This clonotype was found a few times. J is TRBJ2-2 and V is TRBV24-1; D may correspond to TRBD1 or TRBD2 (5 bases each). Germline V lookup: CDR1 KGHDR, CDR2 SFDVKD. Trimming removed 4 bases at V and 6 bases at J, with 14 bases between. The CDR3 has 15 residues. CDR3 protein: CATSDQDTEAGELFF. As DNA, the CDR3 is TGTGCCACCAGTGACCAGGACACGGAGGCCGGGGAGCTGTTTTTT.

The gene calls are TRBV5-4 and TRBJ2-2; D could derive from TRBD1 or TRBD2 (6 bases each). The CDR3 runs 15 residues. CDR1 SGHNT and CDR2 YYREEE come from the germline V gene (reference sequence). Trimming stripped 4 bases from V and 5 bases from J, with 15 bases between. DNA for the CDR3: TGTGCCAGCAGCGCCCCCGGGGGCGGTACCGGGGAGCTGTTTTTT. It yields the protein CASSAPGGGTGELFF.

There are a few counts of this clonotype. The CDR3 nucleotides read TGTGCCAGCAGCTTAAGAACAGCTGGCTACACCTTC. It translates to CASSLRTAGYTF. V usage is TRBV7-9 and J usage is TRBJ1-2; D not resolved. The CDR3 has 12 residues. Germline CDR1 is SEHNR and CDR2 is FQNEAQ (reference sequence). Trimming took off 2 bases at V and 7 bases at J, with 8 bases between the two ends.

This clonotype was counted only a few times. At one end the junction does not follow the germline gene, possibly because of a read error. The chain recombines TRBV7-7 with TRBJ2-5; tentative D call: TRBD2 (6 bases). The CDR3 extends over 16 amino acids. Per germline, CDR1 SSHAT and CDR2 FNYEAQ (reference sequence). The CDR3 DNA sequence: TGTGCTAGCAGCCCTAATCTGGGACTCGGGGGAGAGACCCAGTACTTC. It codes for CASSPNLGLGGETQYF.

The sample holds a few counts of this clonotype. The gene calls are TRBV7-2 and TRBJ2-7, with 9 positions matching TRBD1. The CDR3 extends over 14 amino acids. The ends lost 4 bases at V and 7 bases at J; junction bases unmatched: 8. Per the germline V gene, CDR1 is SGHTA and CDR2 is FQGNSA. The CDR3 loop reads CASSSQGASREQYF. The CDR3 nucleotides are TGTGCCAGCAGCTCACAGGGGGCGTCGAGGGAGCAGTACTTC.

This clonotype was seen a few times. J is TRBJ1-5 and V is TRBV12-3 or TRBV12-4; D is unclear. V was shortened by 3 bases and J by 4 bases, with 10 bases between the two germline ends. This CDR3 region has 14 residues. The CDR3 DNA follows: TGTGCCAGCAGTTTTTTTGGGGTGAATCAGCCCCAGCATTTT. It encodes CASSFFGVNQPQHF.

This clonotype occurred a few times. The gene calls are TRBV24-1 and TRBJ2-5; the D gene is possibly TRBD2 (5 bases). Per the germline V gene, CDR1 is KGHDR and CDR2 is SFDVKD. The CDR3 runs 14 residues. V was cut by 3 bases and J by 4 bases, with 11 bases left in between. The CDR3 nucleotides read TGTGCCACCAGTGATCCCCGAAGCGGAGAGACCCAGTACTTC. Its protein product is CATSDPRSGETQYF.

This rearrangement joins TRBV6-2 or TRBV6-3 to TRBJ2-7; D gene unclear. This CDR3 contains 13 residues. Deletions cut 6 bases from V and 4 bases from J, with 13 bases between. Germline values: CDR1 MNHEY, CDR2 SVGEGT. DNA for the CDR3: TGTGCCAGCAGACCGGCTTTTGTATACGAGCAGTACTTC. It translates to CASRPAFVYEQYF.

The genes are TRBV5-1 and TRBJ2-7, with D possibly matching TRBD1 (6 bases). The V gene lost 1 base and the J gene lost 3 bases, with 14 bases spanning the gap. CDR1 and CDR2 (germline): SGHRS, YFSETQ. The CDR3 sequence is 15 residues long. The DNA for the CDR3 is TGCGCCAGCAGCTTGCTCGGACAGCCCGACTACGAGCAGTACTTC. Residues: CASSLLGQPDYEQYF.

This clonotype was recorded a few times. The chain recombines TRBV7-8 with TRBJ2-3; D is uncertain. CDR3 length equals 13 residues. CDR1 is SGHVS and CDR2 is FQNEAQ in the germline V gene. Trimming stripped 4 bases from V and 6 bases from J, with 11 bases between. The CDR3 here is CASSYLLLDTQYF. CDR3 nucleotide sequence: TGTGCCAGCAGCTATCTTTTGCTGGATACGCAGTATTTT. Looking up the rest from reference TRBV7-8 and TRBJ2-3 gives the full variable domain: GAGVSQSPRYKVAKRGQDVALRCDPISGHVSLFWYQQALGQGPEFLTYFQNEAQLDKSGLPSDRFFAERPEGSVSTLKIQRTQQEDSAVYLCASSYLLLDTQYFGPGTRLTVL.

The chain links TRBV20-1 to TRBJ2-5, with 8 bases aligning to TRBD2. After removal of 4 bases from V and 2 bases from J, the junction contained 9 bases not matched to a gene. Germline CDR1 is DFQATT and CDR2 is SNEGSKA (reference sequence). The CDR3 extends over 15 amino acids. Written as DNA, the CDR3 is TGCAGTGCTAAGGCGATAGCGGGATGGCAAGAGACCCAGTACTTC. Translation gives CSAKAIAGWQETQYF.

The V call is TRBV20-1, the J call TRBJ2-1; 12 bases map to TRBD1. Looked up from germline, CDR1 is DFQATT and CDR2 is SNEGSKA (reference sequence). With V trimmed by 4 bases and J by 8 bases, 6 bases remained unmatched. The CDR3 is 14 amino acids. CDR3 protein: CSAKPGQGAYEQFF. In DNA form, the CDR3 reads TGCAGTGCTAAACCGGGACAGGGGGCCTATGAGCAGTTCTTC.

V is TRBV19 and J is TRBJ1-1, with 7 positions matching TRBD1. This CDR3 region has 13 residues. With 7 bases clipped from V and 8 bases from J, the junction kept 10 bases outside the gene matches. Germline CDR1 LNHDA, CDR2 SQIVND (reference sequence). CDR3 nucleotide sequence: TGTGCCAGTAACTTCCGGGACAGAGCAGAAGCTTTCTTT. Translating it yields CASNFRDRAEAFF.

The J gene is TRBJ2-3, the V gene TRBV3-1; no firm D call. Per germline, CDR1 LGHDT and CDR2 YNNKEL (reference sequence). Trimming left V 4 bases short and J 7 bases short, with 9 bases between. There are 12 residues in the CDR3. The CDR3 loop reads CASSLRKNTQYF. The CDR3 coding sequence is TGTGCCAGCAGCCTTCGTAAGAATACGCAGTATTTT.

This clonotype was detected many times. The V gene is TRBV20-1, the J gene TRBJ1-2, with TRBD1 as a possible D gene (6 bases). Trimming removed 6 bases from V and 5 bases from J, with 16 bases in between. The CDR3 runs 13 residues. Germline loops: CDR1 DFQATT, CDR2 SNEGSKA (reference sequence). In DNA form, the CDR3 reads TGCAGTGCATTTATCCGGGACATTTATGGCTACACCTTC. Protein product: CSAFIRDIYGYTF.

There are a few counts of this clonotype. The rearrangement uses TRBV25-1 and TRBJ2-1; perhaps TRBD1 as D (6 bases). The CDR3 length is 14 residues. Per the germline V gene, CDR1 is MGHDK and CDR2 is SYGVNS. With 8 bases removed from V and 6 bases from J, the gap between germline ends came to 17 bases. In DNA, the CDR3 is TGTGCCAGCCACGGGACAAGAGGAGGCAATGAGCAGTTCTTC. Amino acid sequence: CASHGTRGGNEQFF.

This clonotype was picked up a small number of times. The chain links TRBV9 to TRBJ2-5, with a tentative D call TRBD2 (6 bases). The germline V and J ends were trimmed by 3 bases and 5 bases, with 26 bases remaining between them. CDR1 and CDR2 (germline): SGDLS, YYNGEE. The CDR3 runs 18 residues. The DNA of the CDR3 is TGTGCCAGCAGCGCCGGGACGTTAGCCGGGGGAGATAGGGAGACCCAGTACTTC. This encodes CASSAGTLAGGDRETQYF.

The chain employs TRBV15 and TRBJ1-4; tentative D call: TRBD1 (6 bases). The V gene's germline CDR1 is LNHNV and CDR2 YYDKDF (reference sequence). The V and J ends lost 0 bases and 8 bases respectively, with 13 bases between them. This CDR3 is 15 amino acids long. The CDR3 here is CATSREDSAREKLFF. In DNA form, the CDR3 reads TGTGCCACCAGCAGAGAGGACAGCGCCAGAGAAAAACTGTTTTTT.